This T cell receptor beta chain derives from a study of T cell repertoires in cytomegalovirus infection. The study's findings and limits: Identification of carriers of CMV plus the relevant HLA was performed using cumulative public TCR beta family frequency.

A single record per CDR3 protein comes from TCRdb applying MiXCR to the reads. The table records some 500,000 distinct CDR3 sequences, 35% to 50% of them present only once. The CDR3 has 19 amino acids. Per the germline V gene, CDR1 is SGHVS and CDR2 is FQNEAQ. The J segment lost 5 bases and the V segment lost 4 bases, leaving 22 bases of the junction unmatched. This clonotype occurred a few times. Its antigen remains unknown. This receptor was taken from a human donor in good health (CMV status not recorded). Some clones in this sample may be carry-over from other donors' samples. The rearrangement joins TRBV7-8 to TRBJ2-5; 7 bases agree with TRBD1. The starting material was cultured PBMCs, obtained from culture after CMV antigen stimulation. The CDR3 is CASSSTRTGPLPDWETQYF. The DNA for the CDR3 is TGTGCCAGCAGCTCGACCCGGACAGGACCGCTACCGGACTGGGAGACCCAGTACTTC.